This TCR beta chain was retrieved from a study of control samples from healthy donors and cancer patients. The CDR3 runs 10 residues. With 7 bases removed from V and 5 bases from J, the gap between germline ends came to 5 bases. CDR1 is SQVTM and CDR2 is ANQGSEA in the germline V gene. The repertoire was sequenced with immunoSEQ multiplex PCR; TCRdb's copy has only in-frame clones and lacks some. The sample lists approximately 87,000 clones, roughly 89% occurring once. This clonotype originated in a man aged 50-60 years in good health. The sequenced sample consisted of blood. The chain couples TRBV29-1 to TRBJ1-4; no clear D gene. The CDR3 loop reads CSAQNEKLFF. Written as DNA, the CDR3 is TGCAGCGCACAGAATGAAAAACTGTTTTTT.